These 3 T cell receptor beta chains came from one sample sequenced in a study of T cell responses to AZD1222 COVID-19 vaccine. Using immunoSEQ multiplex PCR, the repertoire was profiled, and TCRdb retains in-frame clones only, with some absent. The data show 92,000 or so clones, with about 91% seen just once and more than 5% held by the top ten. The sequencing here drew on peripheral blood, taken 28 days after the second AZD1222 dose. The receptors come from an adult who received the AZD1222 COVID-19 vaccine.

The chain couples TRBV6-5 to TRBJ1-1; D remains unclear. Trimming cost V 0 bases and J 11 bases, with 13 bases left between them. The germline V gene encodes CDR1 MNHEY and CDR2 SVGAGI. The CDR3 is made up of 13 amino acids. The CDR3 DNA is TGTGCCAGCAGTTACTCTCCGCAACGCCAGGCTTTCTTT. It codes for CASSYSPQRQAFF.

J is TRBJ1-1 and V is TRBV6-5; TRBD1 might be the D (5 bases). Trimming shortened V by 2 bases and J by 10 bases, and 14 bases separated the two germline ends. The CDR3 has 13 amino acids. The V gene's germline CDR1 is MNHEY and CDR2 SVGAGI. CDR3: CASSYVFPGTAFF. The CDR3 DNA reads as TGTGCCAGCAGTTACGTGTTCCCGGGGACAGCTTTCTTT.

The chain couples TRBV7-2 to TRBJ1-2; the D is unclear. Trimming removed 0 bases at V and 5 bases at J, with 10 bases between. The germline V gene has CDR1 SGHTA and CDR2 FQGNSA. The CDR3 is 14 amino acids. Here the CDR3 reads CASSLAIGRYGYTF. CDR3 nucleotides: TGTGCCAGCAGCTTAGCGATCGGGAGATATGGCTACACCTTC.